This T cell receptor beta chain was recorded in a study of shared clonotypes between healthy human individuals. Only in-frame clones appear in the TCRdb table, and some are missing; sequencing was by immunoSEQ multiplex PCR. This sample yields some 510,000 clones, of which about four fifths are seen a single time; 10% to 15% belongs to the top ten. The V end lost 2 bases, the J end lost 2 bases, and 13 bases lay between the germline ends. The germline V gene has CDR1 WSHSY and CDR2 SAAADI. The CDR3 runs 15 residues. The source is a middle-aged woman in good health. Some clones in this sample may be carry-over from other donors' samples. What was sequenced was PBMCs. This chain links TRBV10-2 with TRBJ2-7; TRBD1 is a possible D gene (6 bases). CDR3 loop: CASSERAGDPYEQYF. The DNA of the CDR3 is TGCGCCAGCAGTGAGAGAGCAGGGGACCCCTACGAGCAGTACTTC.